Following are 23 T cell receptor beta chains from one sample sequenced in a study of blood T cell repertoires in COVID-19. Assay: immunoSEQ multiplex PCR; the TCRdb copy retains only in-frame clones and omits some. Of 48,000 or so clones listed, over 75% were seen once; the top ten hold 2.6%. Sequencing used peripheral blood. These receptor sequences come from a woman of 80 years or more with COVID-19, enrolled during active disease.

The chain employs TRBV18 and TRBJ2-2, with D perhaps TRBD2 (6 bases). Germline V CDR1 and CDR2: KGHSH, LQKENI. V lost 3 bases to trimming and J lost 2 bases, with 7 bases between them. The CDR3 has 14 residues. The CDR3 loop is CASSPGTNTGELFF. CDR3 DNA sequence: TGTGCCAGCTCACCGGGGACTAACACCGGGGAGCTGTTTTTT.

This chain connects TRBV7-2 to TRBJ2-7; D is perhaps TRBD2 (6 bases). CDR1 SGHTA and CDR2 FQGNSA come from the germline V gene. The CDR3 has 15 residues. V lost 5 bases and J lost 7, with 21 bases in between. The CDR3 coding sequence is TGTGCCAGCAGCGGCCGCGGGACTCCACGGGGAGAGCAGTACTTC. It translates to CASSGRGTPRGEQYF.

The V gene is TRBV23-1, the J gene TRBJ1-2; TRBD1 matches at 10 bases. TRBV23-1 is placed among ORFs of uncertain function. The junction had 7 bases not matched to a gene; V was cut back by 10 bases and J by 2 bases. This CDR3 comprises 14 residues. As DNA, the CDR3 is TGCGCCACCGGGGACAGGGGCCCAAACTATGGCTACACCTTC. The encoded protein is CATGDRGPNYGYTF.

This clone was picked up one time. The genes are TRBV6-5 and TRBJ1-5, with 7 nucleotides matching TRBD1. V dropped 5 bases and J dropped 2; count of bases not matched to a gene: 6. Per germline, CDR1 MNHEY and CDR2 SVGAGI. The CDR3 consists of 15 residues. The CDR3 DNA reads as TGTGCCAGCAGTAATGACAGGGTCGGCAATCAGCCCCAGCATTTT. This translates into CASSNDRVGNQPQHF.

The V call is TRBV28, the J call TRBJ1-2; no definite D call. This CDR3 spans 13 amino acids. Germline CDR1 and CDR2: MDHEN and SYDVKM. The V gene lost 8 bases and the J gene lost 1 base, with 11 bases spanning the gap. CDR3 sequence (DNA): TGTGCCAGCGCCGTCGGAGGTAACTATGGCTACACCTTC. It translates to CASAVGGNYGYTF.

This clone was seen once. The gene calls are TRBV5-5 and TRBJ1-2, with D unresolved. Germline V CDR1 and CDR2: SGHKS, YYEKEE (reference sequence). V lost 1 base, J lost 4 bases, and 5 bases lay in between. The CDR3 has 12 residues. CDR3 in amino acids: CASSLTRYGYTF. In DNA, the CDR3 is TGTGCCAGCAGCTTGACACGCTATGGCTACACCTTC.

This clone was detected only a few times. V is TRBV3-1 (or the pseudogene TRBV3-2) and J is TRBJ1-2; possible D gene TRBD1, 5 bases. Germline loops: CDR1 LGHDT, CDR2 YNNKEL (reference sequence). Trimming took 0 bases from V and 3 from J, leaving 17 bases between them. This CDR3 region has 17 residues. CDR3 coding DNA: TGTGCCAGCAGCCAAGATAAGGGGATACAGTTCTACTATGGCTACACCTTC. Amino acid sequence: CASSQDKGIQFYYGYTF.

This clone was observed a few times. This rearrangement joins TRBV28 to TRBJ2-7; TRBD2 agrees at 8 bases. After removal of 9 bases from V and 3 bases from J, the junction contained 13 bases not matched to a gene. CDR1 and CDR2 from the germline V gene are MDHEN and SYDVKM. This CDR3 region has 15 residues. The CDR3 nucleotides read TGTGCCAGTGGGGGGGGGAGCGGGAGAGGCTACGAGCAGTACTTC. It codes for CASGGGSGRGYEQYF.

This clone was detected only a few times. The V call is TRBV4-2, the J call TRBJ1-5; 11 nucleotides line up with TRBD1. V lost 3 bases to trimming and J lost 6 bases; unmatched junction nucleotides: 10. CDR1 LGHNA and CDR2 YNFKEQ come from the germline V gene. There are 17 residues in the CDR3. As DNA, the CDR3 is TGTGCCAGCAGCCAGATAGGAGGACAGGGGGCAAGTCAGCCCCAGCATTTT. Translation gives CASSQIGGQGASQPQHF.

This chain links TRBV4-2 with TRBJ1-4, with a weak D call TRBD1 (5 bases). Per the germline V gene, CDR1 is LGHNA and CDR2 is YNFKEQ. Trimming shortened V by 1 base and J by 14 bases, and 17 bases separated the two germline ends. The CDR3 spans 14 residues. The CDR3, as DNA: TGTGCCAGCAGCCAAGCTGACAGTCAAACCCGCCTGTTTTTT. Translated: CASSQADSQTRLFF.

The V call is TRBV2, the J call TRBJ2-7; perhaps TRBD1 as D (5 bases). This CDR3 spans 15 amino acids. V dropped 6 bases and J dropped 2 bases, with 17 bases sitting between them. The germline V gene encodes CDR1 SNHLY and CDR2 FYNNEI. CDR3 amino acids: CASRPTRQLPYEQYF. The CDR3 region has the DNA TGTGCCAGCAGACCGACCCGACAGCTCCCCTACGAGCAGTACTTC. The whole variable domain, filled in from reference TRBV2 and TRBJ2-7, reads EPEVTQTPSHQVTQMGQEVILRCVPISNHLYFYWYRQILGQKVEFLVSFYNNEISEKSEIFDDQFSVERPDGSNFTLKIRSTKLEDSAMYFCASRPTRQLPYEQYFGPGTRLTVT.

The chain has TRBV30 and TRBJ1-1; possible D gene TRBD1, 5 bases. From germline, CDR1 is GTSNPN and CDR2 SVGIG (reference sequence). V lost 1 base, J lost 0 bases, and 12 bases lay in between. This CDR3 has 15 amino acids. The CDR3 here is CAWSAPTDLNTEAFF. The CDR3 region has the DNA TGTGCCTGGAGTGCTCCGACAGACCTGAACACTGAAGCTTTCTTT.

The V gene is TRBV10-3, the J gene TRBJ2-3; 10 positions match TRBD2. The V segment lost 2 bases and the J segment 10 bases; nucleotides outside the gene matches: 12. This CDR3 is 16 amino acids long. Germline CDR1 reads ENHRY; CDR2 reads SYGVKD. The CDR3: CAISEVERGGRLAQYF. CDR3 nucleotides: TGTGCCATCAGTGAGGTAGAGCGGGGGGGCCGTCTAGCGCAGTATTTT.

This clone turned up a few times. V and J are TRBV6-6 and TRBJ2-7; possible D gene TRBD2, 7 bases. The CDR3 is 15 amino acids. Trimming cost V 0 bases and J 3 bases, with 12 bases left between them. Germline V CDR1 and CDR2: MNHNY, SVGAGI (reference sequence). The CDR3 bases are TGTGCCAGCAGTTACTCGGGCGGGGGCCACTACGAGCAGTACTTC. Residues: CASSYSGGGHYEQYF.

This clone was seen more than once but under ten times. This chain joins TRBV13 and TRBJ1-6, with a tentative D call TRBD1 (6 bases). Germline V CDR1 and CDR2: PRHDT, FYEKMQ (reference sequence). The length of the CDR3 is 15 residues. Between the trimmed V and J ends, which lost 5 bases and 10 bases, there was a span of 18 bases. The CDR3 sequence is CASSALRGTKSPLHF. The CDR3 coding sequence is TGTGCCAGCAGCGCACTCAGGGGTACGAAATCACCCCTCCACTTT.

The chain carries TRBV30 and TRBJ1-4, with D possibly being TRBD1 (5 bases). The germline V gene encodes CDR1 GTSNPN and CDR2 SVGIG (reference sequence). The CDR3 runs to 13 residues. The ends were cut back, 2 bases at V and 3 bases at J, with 7 bases in the middle. The CDR3: CAWSKGANEKLFF. In nucleotides, the CDR3 is TGTGCCTGGAGTAAAGGGGCTAATGAAAAACTGTTTTTT.

The chain has TRBV6-5 and TRBJ1-2; TRBD1 matches at 12 bases. The CDR3 runs 13 residues. CDR1 is MNHEY and CDR2 is SVGAGI in the germline V gene. V shed 5 bases and J 8 bases; nucleotides not matched to a gene: 3. This chain's CDR3 is CASSTGTGGGYTF. The CDR3 DNA reads TGTGCCAGCAGTACCGGGACAGGGGGCGGCTACACCTTC.

The sample holds one count of this clone. The chain joins TRBV6-5 to TRBJ1-2, with unresolved D. V shed 6 bases and J shed 3 bases, with 11 bases lying between them. Per the germline V gene, CDR1 is MNHEY and CDR2 is SVGAGI. The CDR3 is made up of 13 amino acids. Here the CDR3 DNA reads TGTGCCAGCAGGCTAACGTATGACTATGGCTACACCTTC. It yields the protein CASRLTYDYGYTF.

This chain uses TRBV9 with TRBJ2-3; 9 nucleotides agree with TRBD2. Per the germline V gene, CDR1 is SGDLS and CDR2 is YYNGEE. The CDR3 is made up of 15 amino acids. With V trimmed by 0 bases and J by 7 bases, 6 bases remained unmatched. CDR3 sequence reads: CASSVALAGANTQYF. The CDR3 bases are TGTGCCAGCAGCGTAGCTTTAGCGGGGGCTAATACGCAGTATTTT.

The chain recombines TRBV7-2 with TRBJ1-3; D uncertain. Trimming pared 2 bases from V and 0 bases from J, leaving 5 bases between. This CDR3 contains 14 residues. Germline-derived CDR1 and CDR2 are SGHTA and FQGNSA. The CDR3 nucleotides are TGTGCCAGCAGCTTACGGGACTCTGGAAACACCATATATTTT. It is translated as CASSLRDSGNTIYF.

This chain joins TRBV29-1 and TRBJ1-4, with D uncertain. The germline V gene has CDR1 SQVTM and CDR2 ANQGSEA. The CDR3 consists of 13 residues. V dropped 3 bases and J dropped 7 bases, with 12 bases sitting between them. The CDR3 bases are TGCAGCGTTGATCGAGGTGGTGGTGAAAAACTGTTTTTT. Translation gives CSVDRGGGEKLFF.

The V gene is TRBV7-8, the J gene TRBJ2-5, with a tentative D call TRBD2 (5 bases). The CDR3 length is 13 residues. Germline V gives CDR1 SGHVS, CDR2 FQNEAQ. V was trimmed by 5 bases and J by 4 bases, leaving 11 bases between them. CDR3 nucleotides: TGTGCCAGCAGCCCTACTAGGAGAGAGACCCAGTACTTC. Protein product: CASSPTRRETQYF.

This clone was seen just once. The gene calls are TRBV27 and TRBJ1-5; a possible D gene is TRBD1 (6 bases). Trimming removed 10 bases at V and 2 bases at J, with 21 bases between. This CDR3 has 16 amino acids. Germline CDR1 and CDR2: MNHEY and SMNVEV (reference sequence). The CDR3 coding sequence is TGTGCCACCAGGGCAGGGGTAATGAATGGCAATCAGCCCCAGCATTTT. Amino acid sequence: CATRAGVMNGNQPQHF.